The source of this T cell receptor (beta chain) is a study of T cell responses to AZD1222 COVID-19 vaccine. About this clone: Its antigen is not known.

V lost 1 base to trimming and J lost 4 bases, with 7 bases between them. Germline assignment: CDR1 LNHDA and CDR2 SQIVND (reference sequence). This CDR3 contains 13 residues. The table came from immunoSEQ multiplex PCR; TCRdb's copy has only in-frame clones and leaves some out. Found here are about 110,000 clones, roughly 90% of them singletons; the top ten hold 8.5% to 10%. Study results and limitations: Clonal diversity may have been underestimated in mostly white British donors.

The sample here was peripheral blood, taken 28 days after the second AZD1222 dose. This sequence originates from an adult who received the AZD1222 COVID-19 vaccine. The chain combines TRBV19 with TRBJ1-2; D is ambiguous. In nucleotides, the CDR3 is TGTGCCAGTAGTATAGGCGGCCTCTATGGCTACACCTTC. Amino acid sequence: CASSIGGLYGYTF.